The 30 T cell receptor beta chains below were found in one sample sequenced in a study of cytomegalovirus exposure and HLA in healthy donors. Sequencing was performed with immunoSEQ multiplex PCR; in TCRdb, only in-frame clones are kept and a portion is missing. This sample carries under 400,000 clones, 88% of them seen once, and the ten largest clones take 0.9% to 1%. The source material was PBMCs. Source of these receptors: a young man in good health and CMV-seronegative.

This rearrangement joins TRBV5-5 to TRBJ2-5; 10 positions agree with TRBD2. Germline V lookup: CDR1 SGHKS, CDR2 YYEKEE (reference sequence). V lost 6 bases and J lost 5; bases outside the gene matches: 10. The CDR3 is 15 residues long. The CDR3 here is CASKILAGLYETQYF. The CDR3 DNA follows: TGTGCCAGCAAGATACTAGCGGGGTTGTATGAGACCCAGTACTTC.

The CDR3 is CASSHRGPLYNEQFF. Written as DNA, the CDR3 is TGTGCCAGCAGCCACAGGGGCCCCCTCTACAATGAGCAGTTCTTC. The V gene is TRBV11-2, the J gene TRBJ2-1; 7 bases fit TRBD1. The CDR3 extends over 15 amino acids. Germline CDR1 reads SGHAT; CDR2 reads FQNNGV. After removal of 5 bases from V and 3 bases from J, the junction contained 7 bases not matched to a gene.

This clone was counted a single time. The rearrangement joins TRBV5-1 to TRBJ2-5; TRBD1 is a possible D gene (5 bases). V shed 1 base and J shed 3 bases, with 10 bases lying between them. Germline CDR1 and CDR2: SGHRS and YFSETQ. The CDR3 has 14 amino acids. The CDR3 loop is CASSLSPREETQYF. The CDR3 coding sequence is TGCGCCAGCAGCTTGTCGCCCAGGGAAGAGACCCAGTACTTC.

The CDR3, as DNA: TGTGCCTGGACCCTGGCAGGGGCCTCGTCTGGGGCCAACGTCCTGACTTTC. Amino acid sequence: CAWTLAGASSGANVLTF. V is TRBV30 and J is TRBJ2-6; possibly TRBD1 for D (6 bases). Per the germline V gene, CDR1 is GTSNPN and CDR2 is SVGIG (reference sequence). The CDR3 sequence is 17 residues long. V was shortened by 4 bases and J by 1 base, with 17 bases between the two germline ends.

CDR3 nucleotide sequence: TGTGCCAGCAGTTCGGGTCTCGGACTGGGTACTGAAGCTTTCTTT. Translating gives CASSSGLGLGTEAFF. The rearrangement joins TRBV27 to TRBJ1-1, with D unclear. Trimming pared 4 bases from V and 5 bases from J, leaving 17 bases between. The CDR3 contains 15 residues. The germline gives CDR1 MNHEY, CDR2 SMNVEV (reference sequence).

The V gene is TRBV4-1, the J gene TRBJ2-3; D perhaps matches TRBD1 (5 bases). The length of the CDR3 is 16 residues. Trimming pared 0 bases from V and 1 base from J, leaving 11 bases between. Per germline, CDR1 MGHRA and CDR2 YSYEKL. DNA of the CDR3: TGCGCCAGCAGCCAAGAGGGGAAACAGGGCACAGATACGCAGTATTTT. This gives the protein CASSQEGKQGTDTQYF.

The V call is TRBV27, the J call TRBJ2-2; the D gene is possibly TRBD1 (6 bases). Germline CDR1 MNHEY, CDR2 SMNVEV (reference sequence). The CDR3 covers 15 residues. The V gene lost 9 bases and the J gene lost 3 bases, with 17 bases spanning the gap. This CDR3 is CASTKQGTYTGELFF. CDR3 DNA sequence: TGTGCCAGTACCAAACAGGGAACTTACACCGGGGAGCTGTTTTTT.

This clone was detected only a few times. The V gene is TRBV2, the J gene TRBJ1-6; 7 bases line up with TRBD1. After removal of 4 bases from V and 10 bases from J, the junction contained 4 bases not matched to a gene. This CDR3 comprises 13 residues. The germline CDR1 and CDR2 sequences are SNHLY and FYNNEI. CDR3 protein: CASSGGTESPLHF. CDR3 nucleotide sequence: TGTGCCAGCAGTGGCGGGACAGAATCACCCCTCCACTTT.

Remarks on this clone: The same CDR3 is also encoded by other DNA sequences in this sample. V and J are TRBV11-2 and TRBJ1-1; D remains ambiguous. V lost 1 base and J lost 1, with 4 bases in between. This CDR3 has 13 residues. Germline CDR1 reads SGHAT; CDR2 reads FQNNGV. DNA of the CDR3: TGTGCCAGCAGCTTAGGGAGGAACACTGAAGCTTTCTTT. This sequence encodes CASSLGRNTEAFF.

The rearrangement joins TRBV9 to TRBJ1-4, with 7 bases lining up with TRBD1. The CDR3 length is 16 residues. With V trimmed by 4 bases and J by 4 bases, 10 bases remained unmatched. CDR1 is SGDLS, CDR2 YYNGEE, per germline. CDR3 DNA sequence: TGTGCCAGCAGCCCGCACAGGGGTCCCCTTAATGAAAAACTGTTTTTT. This sequence encodes CASSPHRGPLNEKLFF. Supplemented by reference TRBV9 and TRBJ1-4, the full variable domain reads DSGVTQTPKHLITATGQRVTLRCSPRSGDLSVYWYQQSLDQGLQFLIQYYNGEERAKGNILERFSAQQFPDLHSELNLSSLELGDSALYFCASSPHRGPLNEKLFFGSGTQLSVL.

This chain connects TRBV7-8 to TRBJ1-1; 8 positions agree with TRBD1. The CDR3 runs 15 residues. Germline CDR1 is SGHVS and CDR2 is FQNEAQ. Unmatched junction bases numbered 4, after V lost 4 bases and J lost 0 bases. CDR3 sequence reads: CASSSLTGVNTEAFF. In DNA form, the CDR3 reads TGTGCCAGCAGCTCCTTGACAGGGGTGAACACTGAAGCTTTCTTT.

This chain uses TRBV30 with TRBJ1-6; D possibly corresponds to TRBD1 (6 bases). V shed 0 bases and J shed 6 bases, with 18 bases lying between them. CDR3 length: 17 residues. The germline V gene encodes CDR1 GTSNPN and CDR2 SVGIG (reference sequence). The CDR3 sequence is CAWSVPYLGQSNSPLHF. Here the CDR3 DNA reads TGTGCCTGGAGTGTACCGTACCTGGGACAATCTAATTCACCCCTCCACTTT.

The rearrangement joins TRBV6-5 to TRBJ1-3; TRBD1 agrees at 11 bases. Trimming at V came to 2 bases and at J to 4 bases, leaving 4 bases not matched to a gene. This CDR3 comprises 16 residues. Germline V gene sequence: CDR1 MNHEY, CDR2 SVGAGI. The CDR3 loop is CASSYGQGAGGNTIYF. For the CDR3, the DNA is TGTGCCAGCAGTTACGGACAGGGGGCAGGAGGAAACACCATATATTTT.

The CDR3 DNA follows: TGCAGCGTTTATGGGGGGATTTTGACTGAAGCTTTCTTT. Translating it yields CSVYGGILTEAFF. V usage is TRBV29-1 and J usage is TRBJ1-1, with a weak D call TRBD1 (5 bases). CDR3 length: 13 residues. Deletions cut 5 bases from V and 5 bases from J, with 15 bases between. Germline lookup yields CDR1 SQVTM and CDR2 ANQGSEA. Complete variable domain (other parts from reference TRBV29-1 and TRBJ1-1): SAVISQKPSRDICQRGTSLTIQCQVDSQVTMMFWYRQQPGQSLTLIATANQGSEATYESGFVIDKFPISRPNLTFSTLTVSNMSPEDSSIYLCSVYGGILTEAFFGQGTRLTVV.

V is TRBV4-3 and J is TRBJ2-7, with D possibly TRBD1 on 6 matching bases. Trimming took off 0 bases at V and 1 base at J, with 10 bases between the two ends. The CDR3 covers 15 residues. CDR1 and CDR2 from the germline V gene are LGHNA and YSLEER. The CDR3 spells CASSQDRQGSYEQYF. The CDR3 DNA sequence: TGCGCCAGCAGCCAAGATCGCCAGGGGTCCTACGAGCAGTACTTC.

The CDR3 loop is CASSQAGASGYTF. For the CDR3, the DNA is TGTGCCAGCAGCCAAGCAGGGGCCAGTGGCTACACCTTC. V usage is TRBV4-2 and J usage is TRBJ1-2; possible D gene TRBD1, 6 bases. Trimming removed 1 base at V and 7 bases at J, with 10 bases between. Germline V lookup: CDR1 LGHNA, CDR2 YNFKEQ. The length of the CDR3 is 13 residues.

In this sample, this clone turned up once. The V and J genes are TRBV29-1 and TRBJ2-6; 11 bases are a match to TRBD1. V gave up 0 bases and J gave up 2 bases; unmatched junction bases: 6. Germline loops: CDR1 SQVTM, CDR2 ANQGSEA. CDR3 length: 18 residues. The CDR3 DNA reads TGCAGCGTTGAAGATTGGACAGGGGGCCTCACTGGGGCCAACGTCCTGACTTTC. Translated, it gives CSVEDWTGGLTGANVLTF.

V gene TRBV4-1 combines with J gene TRBJ2-7; D unresolved. The V and J ends lost 2 bases and 0 bases respectively, with 8 bases between them. The CDR3 is 14 amino acids. Germline values: CDR1 MGHRA, CDR2 YSYEKL. This CDR3 reads CASSQIMSSYEQYF. The CDR3 bases are TGCGCCAGCAGCCAAATCATGAGCTCCTACGAGCAGTACTTC.

J is TRBJ2-7 and V is TRBV18, with a possible D match to TRBD1 (6 bases). There are 12 residues in the CDR3. Trimming stripped 5 bases from V and 6 bases from J, with 11 bases between. CDR1 and CDR2 from the germline V gene are KGHSH and LQKENI. The CDR3 sequence is CASSTQGSEQYF. The CDR3 bases are TGTGCCAGCTCAACGCAGGGGAGCGAGCAGTACTTC.

V gene TRBV6-5 combines with J gene TRBJ2-2; 11 bases line up with TRBD2. The CDR3 runs 16 residues. The trim removed 2 bases at V and 9 bases at J, leaving 8 bases unmatched. The germline gives CDR1 MNHEY, CDR2 SVGAGI. The chain's CDR3 is CASSYGASGGFRELFF. CDR3 DNA sequence: TGTGCCAGCAGTTACGGCGCTAGCGGGGGGTTCCGGGAGCTGTTTTTT.

The chain links TRBV9 to TRBJ2-1; 12 nucleotides align to TRBD2. CDR3 size: 15 residues. V lost 2 bases, J lost 4 bases, and 1 base stayed unmatched. Germline CDR1 is SGDLS and CDR2 is YYNGEE. DNA of the CDR3: TGTGCCAGCAGCGTCCTAGCGGGGGGGTACAATGAGCAGTTCTTC. It is translated as CASSVLAGGYNEQFF.

V is TRBV19 and J is TRBJ2-5, with D possibly matching TRBD1 (5 bases). This CDR3 has 11 residues. Trimming took off 8 bases at V and 5 bases at J, with 9 bases between the two ends. The V gene's germline CDR1 is LNHDA and CDR2 SQIVND (reference sequence). CDR3 residues: CASASGETQYF. CDR3 nucleotides: TGTGCCAGTGCGTCAGGGGAGACCCAGTACTTC.

The chain recombines TRBV5-6 with TRBJ2-3, with 10 bases aligning to TRBD2. The junction had 1 base not matched to a gene; V was cut back by 6 bases and J by 3 bases. Germline CDR1 and CDR2: SGHDT and YYEEEE. The CDR3 length is 13 residues. The CDR3 sequence is CASTLAGTDTQYF. The CDR3 coding sequence is TGTGCCAGCACACTAGCGGGGACAGATACGCAGTATTTT.

V and J are TRBV18 and TRBJ2-5, with TRBD1 matching 9 bases. With 9 bases clipped from V and 2 bases from J, the junction kept 1 base outside the gene matches. CDR3 length equals 12 residues. Germline lookup yields CDR1 KGHSH and CDR2 LQKENI. As DNA, the CDR3 is TGTGCCAGTGGGACAGGGCAAGAGACCCAGTACTTC. This codes for CASGTGQETQYF.

The chain has TRBV5-6 and TRBJ2-5; possible D gene TRBD1, 6 bases. With 3 bases removed from V and 2 bases from J, the gap between germline ends came to 11 bases. CDR1 is SGHDT, CDR2 YYEEEE, per germline. CDR3 length equals 14 residues. The CDR3 region has the DNA TGTGCCAGCAGCTCACAGGGTGGACAAGAGACCCAGTACTTC. Translated: CASSSQGGQETQYF.

The chain is built from TRBV25-1 and TRBJ1-1; D is undetermined. The CDR3 is 15 residues long. Germline V gene data show CDR1 as MGHDK and CDR2 as SYGVNS. V dropped 1 base and J dropped 0 bases, with 9 bases sitting between them. CDR3 DNA sequence: TGTGCCAGCAGTGAATTCGGACTCTTGAACACTGAAGCTTTCTTT. Encoded protein: CASSEFGLLNTEAFF.

The genes are TRBV6-4 and TRBJ1-2, with a tentative D call TRBD1 (5 bases). This CDR3 spans 14 amino acids. Trimming took off 1 base at V and 8 bases at J, with 14 bases between the two ends. Germline values: CDR1 MRHNA, CDR2 SNTAGT. CDR3 nucleotide sequence: TGTGCCAGCAGTGACTTCCCCCGGCGGGACGGCTACACCTTC. Protein sequence: CASSDFPRRDGYTF.

The V and J genes are TRBV12-5 and TRBJ1-1; D remains unclear. The CDR3 covers 15 residues. Trimming left V 4 bases short and J 3 bases short, with 15 bases between. CDR1 is LGHNT and CDR2 is FRNRAP in the germline V gene. In DNA form, the CDR3 reads TGTGCTAGTGGTTCATCAGACGGACTCCACACTGAAGCTTTCTTT. Residues: CASGSSDGLHTEAFF.

Of note for this clone: Other DNA sequences from this sample encode an identical CDR3 as well. The chain links TRBV5-1 to TRBJ1-2, with 9 positions matching TRBD1. The CDR3 has 14 residues. Trimming cost V 4 bases and J 2 bases; bases outside gene matches: 3. CDR1 and CDR2 (germline): SGHRS, YFSETQ. CDR3 nucleotides: TGCGCCAGCAGCCGGGACAGGGCCAACTATGGCTACACCTTC. Protein product: CASSRDRANYGYTF.

V and J are TRBV5-4 and TRBJ2-5; 9 bases fit TRBD1. This CDR3 comprises 13 residues. V was clipped by 5 bases and J by 5 bases; unmatched bases: 4. Germline V gene sequence: CDR1 SGHNT, CDR2 YYREEE (reference sequence). The chain's CDR3 is CASRGQGWETQYF. In DNA, the CDR3 is TGTGCCAGCAGGGGACAGGGCTGGGAGACCCAGTACTTC.